The 9 T cell receptor beta chains presented below share a single source sample, sequenced in a study of T cells in Graves' hyperthyroidism and ophthalmopathy. Amplification targeted TCR beta CDR3 regions from RNA transcripts. RT-PCR in the first round (using the HTBI primer set) targeted the TCR CDR3. MiXCR, run by TCRdb on the multiplex PCR reads, gives a single entry per CDR3 protein. The table has 400,000 to 500,000 distinct CDR3 sequences, roughly an eighth seen once; the top ten hold less than 6.5%. The sequenced sample was blood. The receptors stem from a woman younger than 35 with Graves' hyperthyroidism.

V gene TRBV3-1 combines with J gene TRBJ2-2, with TRBD2 identical over 10 bases. Per the germline V gene, CDR1 is LGHDT and CDR2 is YNNKEL (reference sequence). V lost 1 base to trimming and J lost 6 bases; unmatched junction nucleotides: 8. The CDR3 spans 17 residues. CDR3 sequence reads: CASSQGSGRNWAGELFF. CDR3 DNA: TGTGCCAGCAGCCAAGGTAGCGGGAGGAATTGGGCCGGGGAGCTGTTTTTT.

This clonotype has at least ten counts. The CDR3 reads CASSPRGRADRAFF. The DNA of the CDR3 is TGTGCCAGCAGCCCCAGGGGTAGGGCTGATCGGGCTTTCTTT. J is TRBJ1-1 and V is TRBV7-3, with a tentative D call TRBD1 (6 bases). Germline loops: CDR1 SGHTA, CDR2 FQGTGA. V was pared by 5 bases and J by 11 bases, with 21 bases between. The CDR3 loop spans 14 amino acids.

This clonotype has a count of ten or more. The chain uses TRBV28 and TRBJ1-6; D gene uncertain. This CDR3 has 17 amino acids. The germline V gene encodes CDR1 MDHEN and CDR2 SYDVKM. Trimming pared 2 bases from V and 2 bases from J, leaving 13 bases between. The CDR3 coding sequence is TGTGCCAGCAGTTTAAATGATCCTGGGACCTATAATTCACCCCTCCACTTT. It encodes CASSLNDPGTYNSPLHF.

At least ten counts were recorded for this clonotype. This chain uses TRBV6-1 with TRBJ2-1; 11 bases match TRBD2. CDR3 length: 15 amino acids. V lost 6 bases to trimming and J lost 9 bases; unmatched junction nucleotides: 10. Germline-derived CDR1 and CDR2 are MNHNS and SASEGT. As DNA, the CDR3 is TGTGCCAGCAGCGGGACTAGCGGAGGGCGTGGTGAGCAGTTCTTC. Protein product: CASSGTSGGRGEQFF.

The rearrangement links TRBV28 to TRBJ1-1; unclear D gene. This CDR3 is 15 amino acids long. With 5 bases removed from V and 4 bases from J, the gap between germline ends came to 17 bases. Germline CDR1 is MDHEN and CDR2 is SYDVKM. CDR3 loop: CASSVPGPGSTEAFF. The CDR3 DNA reads TGTGCCAGCAGTGTTCCCGGCCCGGGGAGCACTGAAGCTTTCTTT.

This clonotype came up a few times. The CDR3 nucleotides are TGTGCCAGCAGCCCCCTATTTGATTACTCTGGAAACACCATATATTTT. Protein sequence: CASSPLFDYSGNTIYF. The V call is TRBV7-2, the J call TRBJ1-3; D gene unclear. V lost 5 bases, J lost 0 bases, and 14 bases lay in between. Per germline, CDR1 SGHTA and CDR2 FQGNSA. The CDR3 is 16 residues long. The variable domain in full, with the rest retrieved from reference TRBV7-2 and TRBJ1-3, is GAGVSQSPSNKVTEKGKDVELRCDPISGHTALYWYRQSLGQGLEFLIYFQGNSAPDKSGLPSDRFSAERTGGSVSTLTIQRTQQEDSAVYLCASSPLFDYSGNTIYFGEGSWLTVV.

Ten or more counts support this clonotype. The chain has TRBV6-1 and TRBJ1-5; D is possibly TRBD1 (6 bases). The germline gives CDR1 MNHNS, CDR2 SASEGT. The length of the CDR3 is 15 residues. Trimming took off 2 bases at V and 3 bases at J, with 11 bases between the two ends. CDR3 sequence (DNA): TGTGCCAGCAGTGAAACCGACAGGACCAATCAGCCCCAGCATTTT. Amino acid sequence: CASSETDRTNQPQHF.

This clonotype appeared many times. The CDR3 DNA reads TGTGCCAGCCGGCCCCAGGGACAGGGGGCTTATGAGCAGTTCTTC. It is translated as CASRPQGQGAYEQFF. This chain uses TRBV27 with TRBJ2-1; 12 bases align to TRBD1. CDR3 length: 15 amino acids. The V gene end was trimmed by 8 bases and the J gene end by 8 bases; junction bases not matched to a gene: 10. The germline V gene encodes CDR1 MNHEY and CDR2 SMNVEV (reference sequence).

The rearrangement links TRBV7-3 to TRBJ2-7; D ambiguous. The CDR3 contains 13 residues. The germline V gene has CDR1 SGHTA and CDR2 FQGTGA. With 2 bases removed from V and 4 bases from J, the gap between germline ends came to 9 bases. The CDR3 DNA follows: TGTGCCAGCAGCTTATCCCCTCAATACGAGCAGTACTTC. As protein: CASSLSPQYEQYF. The entire variable domain, with the rest obtained from reference TRBV7-3 and TRBJ2-7, is as follows: GAGVSQTPSNKVTEKGKYVELRCDPISGHTALYWYRQSLGQGPEFLIYFQGTGAADDSGLPNDRFFAVRPEGSVSTLKIQRTERGDSAVYLCASSLSPQYEQYFGPGTRLTVT.